These 5 T cell receptor beta chains came from one sample sequenced in a study of T cell changes during pregnancy in multiple sclerosis. The assay was immunoSEQ multiplex PCR, and TCRdb's table has in-frame clones only and misses some. The sample records more than 50,000 clones, about 95% being singletons. The specimen comprised CD8+ T cells from peripheral blood mononuclear cells, sampled after pregnancy. The receptor set was obtained from a female donor with multiple sclerosis, enrolled in a pregnancy study.

The chain carries TRBV27 and TRBJ2-7, with a possible D match to TRBD1 (5 bases). V was cut by 3 bases and J by 2 bases, with 8 bases left in between. This CDR3 spans 13 amino acids. The germline V gene encodes CDR1 MNHEY and CDR2 SMNVEV (reference sequence). For the CDR3, the DNA is TGTGCCAGCAGTTTGGGCAGGGCCTACGAGCAGTACTTC. Protein sequence: CASSLGRAYEQYF.

The chain carries TRBV27 and TRBJ2-7; 10 positions match TRBD1. In germline, CDR1 is MNHEY, CDR2 SMNVEV (reference sequence). The CDR3 runs 14 residues. The J segment lost 6 bases and the V segment lost 6 bases, leaving 8 bases of the junction unmatched. CDR3 in DNA: TGTGCCAGCAGCAAGCCGGGACAGGGGCGCGAGCAGTACTTC. It encodes CASSKPGQGREQYF.

The chain links TRBV2 to TRBJ2-2; 13 bases are shared with TRBD2. J gave up 2 bases and V 7 bases, and 7 bases lay outside the gene matches. The CDR3 is made up of 17 amino acids. Germline-derived CDR1 and CDR2 are SNHLY and FYNNEI. CDR3 residues: CASTKGLAGVNTGELFF. CDR3 sequence (DNA): TGTGCCAGCACTAAAGGACTAGCGGGAGTCAACACCGGGGAGCTGTTTTTT.

The J gene is TRBJ1-2, the V gene TRBV19, with D perhaps matching TRBD1 (6 bases). This CDR3 region has 13 residues. Looked up from germline, CDR1 is LNHDA and CDR2 is SQIVND (reference sequence). V dropped 8 bases and J dropped 4 bases, with 14 bases sitting between them. The CDR3 loop reads CASFGQIGYGYTF. CDR3 in DNA: TGTGCCAGTTTCGGACAGATTGGCTATGGCTACACCTTC.

Of note for this clone: The sample carries other DNA sequences with the same CDR3. This chain links TRBV5-4 with TRBJ2-7; TRBD1 aligns across 7 bases. V was clipped by 0 bases and J by 3 bases; unmatched bases: 0. The germline V gene has CDR1 SGHNT and CDR2 YYREEE (reference sequence). This CDR3 is built from 13 residues. CDR3 residues: CASSLGTGYEQYF. The CDR3 DNA reads as TGTGCCAGCAGCTTGGGGACAGGCTACGAGCAGTACTTC. Full variable domain (remainder filled in from reference TRBV5-4 and TRBJ2-7): ETGVTQSPTHLIKTRGQQVTLRCSSQSGHNTVSWYQQALGQGPQFIFQYYREEENGRGNFPPRFSGLQFPNYSSELNVNALELDDSALYLCASSLGTGYEQYFGPGTRLTVT.